This T cell receptor (beta chain) was observed in a study of cytomegalovirus exposure and HLA in healthy donors. Study-wide points: A link between a missense DCLRE1C variant and TCR beta V- and J-gene trimming emerged from a later analysis. The study flagged some 170 TCR beta chains as cytomegalovirus-associated. Earlier analysis yielded a pattern in which most TCR beta V segments were productive about 90% or about 30% of the time.

On this clone: Its antigen is not identified.

13 Jbeta primers and 60 Vbeta primers were used for the PCR. This table comes from immunoSEQ multiplex PCR, and its TCRdb copy is limited to in-frame clones, with some not included. Here the sample spans some 160,000 clones, roughly 80% being singletons. This clonotype was obtained from a man in his fifties or sixties in good health and CMV-seropositive. Specimen: PBMCs.

The CDR3 sequence is CASQRGPSYEQYF. The CDR3 DNA reads as TGTGCCAGCCAGCGGGGACCTTCCTACGAGCAGTACTTC. The chain is built from TRBV2 and TRBJ2-5; 7 bases match TRBD2. The tail of the sequence fits TRBJ2-7 better, so the J call may be wrong. The CDR3 has 13 amino acids. Germline V gene data show CDR1 as SNHLY and CDR2 as FYNNEI.